This T cell receptor beta chain derives from a study of type 1 and type 2 diabetes patients. Study-level background: Magnetic bead positive selection isolated CD4+ or CD8+ T cells from PBMCs.

Amplification started from genomic DNA. A primer set of 30 forward and 13 reverse primers amplified the CDR3. Each CDR3 protein is one row after TCRdb ran MiXCR on the multiplex PCR reads. The data show 250,000 or so distinct CDR3 sequences, approximately 50% seen once. Germline CDR1 is GTSNPN and CDR2 is SVGIG (reference sequence). The CDR3 spans 14 residues. V lost 1 base to trimming and J lost 1 base, with 10 bases between them. Study-wide points: With limited T2D and control samples, some T1D-only expanded clones may not be T1D-specific. Groups were not age- or gender-matched, which may bias interpretation.

This clonotype was observed many times. No antigen is known for it. The source material was peripheral blood mononuclear cells (PBMCs). J is TRBJ1-1 and V is TRBV30; D uncertain. The origin of this receptor is a man younger than 35 with type 2 diabetes. DNA for the CDR3: TGTGCCTGGAGTGGCCCCGCCGGGAACACTGAAGCTTTCTTT. Its translation is CAWSGPAGNTEAFF. The variable domain in full, with the rest retrieved from reference TRBV30 and TRBJ1-1, is SQTIHQWPATLVQPVGSPLSLECTVEGTSNPNLYWYRQAAGRGLQLLFYSVGIGQISSEVPQNLSASRPQDRQFILSSKKLLLSDSGFYLCAWSGPAGNTEAFFGQGTRLTVV.